The entry below describes one TCR beta chain. A single count supports this clone. Its cognate antigen has yet to be identified. No qualities accompany the bases; no much larger clone lies one base away. This sample was taken from a study of shared clonotypes between healthy human individuals (dated by TCRdb to the early 2020s). As for the study more broadly: The cohort included three men and a couple of women between 18 and 49 years of age. The study deeply sequenced blood TCR repertoires of five healthy adults to estimate repertoire size and the extent of clonotype sharing between individuals. For each donor, CD4 naive and CD4 memory were each given three plates, CD8 naive was given two plates, and CD8 memory was given one plate. Libraries were prepared and TCR repertoires were sequenced by different laboratories using diverse techniques, in order to increase sequencing depth and limit assay-specific biases. Leukapheresis yielded between about 0.9 and 10 billion PBMCs per donor.

Broader findings and caveats from the paper: Naive subsets generally had larger estimated clonotype richness than memory subsets did. Pairwise subsampling indicated that sequencing depth was expected to affect the degree of clonotype sharing among donors. The genetic and exposure-history diversity represented was limited by the small number of donors. Compared with non-shared clonotypes, clonotypes shared by all four sorted-subset donors had higher generation probabilities. Incomplete sequencing was indicated by rarefaction of sorted-subset datasets, despite the large sequencing depth. Sampling was limited to blood, and TCR repertoires in tissue likely differ from TCR repertoires in blood. When a handful of donors were compared, the shared fraction of clonotypes was about 5.2% for naive CD4, approximately 3.3% for naive CD8, 2.3% for memory CD4, and 0.35% to 0.4% for memory CD8.

Sequences SGDLS (CDR1) and YYNGEE (CDR2) are obtained from the germline V gene. The germline V and J ends show losses of 1 base and 5 bases respectively, and no gene match explains 5 bases of the junction. From the cysteine through the phenylalanine, the CDR3 covers 16 amino acids. The retained sequence is limited to the CDR3, 48 bases, with the frame set at the first base. Using the deep immunoSEQ assay, TCR CDR3 regions were amplified from genomic DNA by multiplex PCR. For each cell subset, the extracted genomic DNA was distributed evenly across all wells of several immunoSEQ 96-well plates, and each plate served as one replicate. For sorted subsets, approximately 210 ng of genomic DNA, equivalent to some 30,000 T cell genomes, went into each replicate PCR. Purified libraries were quantified with a Qubit 3.0 fluorometer, sized on a Bioanalyzer 2100, and re-quantified with the KAPA Library Quantification kit. A separate single-read 150-cycle Illumina NextSeq 550 flow cell was used to sequence each immunoSEQ 96-well plate. In the paper's pipeline: Because only junctional sequences without quality scores were contained in the immunoSEQ output, filtering matching that applied to full-length reads could not be performed. Sequences were annotated with PyIR, a Python wrapper for IgBLAST v1.9, using IMGT germline references to assign V/J genes and CDR3. Reads were removed for weak V/J assignments (E-value above 1e-6), missing CDR3, stop codons, out-of-frame junctions, or ambiguous translated residues. A V3J clonotype was defined by an identical inferred V gene, J gene, and CDR3 amino acid sequence. To compute the percentage overlap between repertoires, the number of shared unique clonotypes was divided by the size of the smaller repertoire. RTK rarefaction, the Chao1 estimator, and Recon v2.1 estimates of unobserved clonotypes were used to assess repertoire richness. OLGA was used to compute generation probabilities for all TCRbeta clonotypes that the gDNA method yielded from a few donors. Held by TCRdb, this immuneACCESS table contains in-frame sequences only and omits some clones. Under half of the omission traces to an unresolved V gene where checked; the cause of the rest is unknown. V, J and clone size are those of that table, while D and trimming were read from the DNA. For this sample there are 90,000 to 120,000 clones; about 67% appear just once. The ten largest clones represent approximately 25% of the sample.

The donors were healthy, HIV-negative adults who had no recently reported acute infections or vaccinations. All donors were Caucasian adults living in Nashville, Tennessee, USA. CD8 memory samples were composed of magnetically selected CD45RO+ cells combined with CCR7-negative CD45RA+ effector memory (TemRA) cells. Blood was collected by leukapheresis, and PBMCs were isolated by Ficoll-Histopaque density gradient centrifugation and then cryopreserved in liquid nitrogen vapor phase. Analytical flow cytometry was used to check the purity and quantity of each magnetically sorted T cell population. Genomic DNA was isolated from each sorted fraction and quantified by UV absorbance on a Nanodrop 2000c.

What was sequenced was memory CD8+ T cells sorted from blood. The cell subset or site label, read with the paper, signifies: CD45RO+ cells pooled with CCR7-negative TemRA cells. The chain joins TRBV9 to TRBJ2-2, with 10 bases matching TRBD2. This clonotype was obtained from a woman under 40 in good health. In nucleotide form, the sequence is TGTGCCAGCAGCGTAAAGGGAGCGGGAGGGACCGGGGAGCTGTTTTTT. It codes for CASSVKGAGGTGELFF.